Shown below are 4 T cell receptor beta chains from a single sample sequenced in a study of T cell responses to AZD1222 COVID-19 vaccine. Using immunoSEQ multiplex PCR, the repertoire was profiled, and TCRdb retains in-frame clones only, with some absent. The sample lists 75,000 to 85,000 clones; around 90% were seen once. The material sequenced was peripheral blood, taken on day 0 of AZD1222 vaccination. These receptors were obtained from an adult in good health.

The rearrangement uses TRBV28 and TRBJ1-5; D unclear. Germline V gene lookup returns CDR1 MDHEN and CDR2 SYDVKM. The V end was cut by 3 bases, the J end by 2 bases, with 11 bases between. The CDR3 loop spans 15 amino acids. The CDR3 loop is CASSFGSVRNQPQHF. Written as DNA, the CDR3 is TGTGCCAGCAGTTTCGGTTCCGTCCGCAATCAGCCCCAGCATTTT.

The chain combines TRBV19 with TRBJ2-7, with TRBD2 identical over 10 bases. The CDR3 is 15 amino acids. J gave up 2 bases and V 5 bases, and 6 bases lay outside the gene matches. CDR1 and CDR2 (germline): LNHDA, SQIVND (reference sequence). CDR3 sequence (DNA): TGTGCCAGTAGTCGGGCCGGGACTAGCGCCTACGAGCAGTACTTC. It specifies CASSRAGTSAYEQYF.

A single count supports this clone. The chain links TRBV9 to TRBJ2-2, with 8 bases matching TRBD1. The germline V gene has CDR1 SGDLS and CDR2 YYNGEE. V trimming: 0 bases; J trimming: 3 bases; junction bases outside the gene matches: 1. This CDR3 contains 15 residues. The CDR3 loop is CASSVAGQDTGELFF. CDR3 nucleotides: TGTGCCAGCAGCGTAGCGGGACAGGACACCGGGGAGCTGTTTTTT.

This clone showed up just once. The rearrangement uses TRBV9 and TRBJ2-2; possibly TRBD2 for D (5 bases). V gave up 3 bases and J gave up 0 bases, with 12 bases separating them. Germline loops: CDR1 SGDLS, CDR2 YYNGEE. The CDR3 runs to 16 residues. Here the CDR3 DNA reads TGTGCCAGCAGCGCGGAGGTAGTCTCGAACACCGGGGAGCTGTTTTTT. Translation: CASSAEVVSNTGELFF.